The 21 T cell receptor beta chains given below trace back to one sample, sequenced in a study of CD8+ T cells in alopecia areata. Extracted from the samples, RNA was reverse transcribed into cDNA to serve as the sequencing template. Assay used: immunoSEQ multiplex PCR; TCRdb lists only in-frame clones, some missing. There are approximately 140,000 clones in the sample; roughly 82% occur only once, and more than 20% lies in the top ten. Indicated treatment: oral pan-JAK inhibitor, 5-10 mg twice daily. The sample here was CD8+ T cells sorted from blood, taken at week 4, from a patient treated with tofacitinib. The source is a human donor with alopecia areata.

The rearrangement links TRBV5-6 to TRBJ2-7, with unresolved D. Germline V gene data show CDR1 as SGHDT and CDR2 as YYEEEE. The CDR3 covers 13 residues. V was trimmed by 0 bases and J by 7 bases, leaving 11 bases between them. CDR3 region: CASSLVPTVEQYF. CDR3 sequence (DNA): TGTGCCAGCAGCTTGGTGCCCACGGTTGAGCAGTACTTC.

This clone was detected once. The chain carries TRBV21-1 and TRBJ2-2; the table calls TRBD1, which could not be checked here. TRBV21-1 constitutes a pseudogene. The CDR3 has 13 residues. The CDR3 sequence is CASSKHKSGELFF. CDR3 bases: TGTGCCAGCAGCAAACACAAATCCGGGGAGCTGTTTTTT.

CDR3 nucleotide sequence: TGTGCCAGCTCAAGGATTGCGGGTACCCGCAATGAGCAGTTCTTC. It codes for CASSRIAGTRNEQFF. V is TRBV18 and J is TRBJ2-1; D may be TRBD2 (5 bases). The CDR3 covers 15 residues. Germline CDR1 KGHSH, CDR2 LQKENI. The V end lost 5 bases, the J end lost 6 bases, and 17 bases lay between the germline ends.

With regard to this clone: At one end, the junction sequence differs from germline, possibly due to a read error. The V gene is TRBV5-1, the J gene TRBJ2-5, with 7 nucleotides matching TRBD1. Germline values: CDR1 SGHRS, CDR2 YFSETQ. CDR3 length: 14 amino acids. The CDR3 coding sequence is TGTGCCAGCAGGAGGCCGGGACAGCAAGAGACCCAGTACTTC. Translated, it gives CASRRPGQQETQYF.

Here the CDR3 reads CASSDWTSPQETQYF. The CDR3 nucleotides are TGTGCCAGCAGTGACTGGACTAGCCCCCAAGAGACCCAGTACTTC. The V gene is TRBV25-1, the J gene TRBJ2-5, with 8 bases lining up with TRBD2. Trimming took 3 bases from V and 1 from J; bases not matched to a gene: 4. The length of the CDR3 is 15 residues. Germline V gene lookup returns CDR1 MGHDK and CDR2 SYGVNS.

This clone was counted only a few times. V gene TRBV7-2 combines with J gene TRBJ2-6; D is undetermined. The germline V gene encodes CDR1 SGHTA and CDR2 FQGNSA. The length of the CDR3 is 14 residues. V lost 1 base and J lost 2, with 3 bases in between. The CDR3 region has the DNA TGTGCCAGCAGCTTAGGCCCTGGGGCCAACGTCCTGACTTTC. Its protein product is CASSLGPGANVLTF.

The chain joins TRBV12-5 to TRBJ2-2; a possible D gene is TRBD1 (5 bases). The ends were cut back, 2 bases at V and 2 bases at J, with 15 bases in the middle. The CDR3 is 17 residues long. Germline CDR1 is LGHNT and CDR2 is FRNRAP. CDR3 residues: CASGLLIPGPNTGELFF. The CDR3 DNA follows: TGTGCTAGTGGTTTGTTAATACCAGGGCCAAACACCGGGGAGCTGTTTTTT.

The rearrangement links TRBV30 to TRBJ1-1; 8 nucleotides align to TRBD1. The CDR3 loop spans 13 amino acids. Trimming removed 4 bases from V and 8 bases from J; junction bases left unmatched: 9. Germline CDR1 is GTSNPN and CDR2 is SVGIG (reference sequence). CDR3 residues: CAWTLFGQGEAFF. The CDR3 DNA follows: TGTGCCTGGACCCTATTCGGACAGGGAGAAGCTTTCTTT. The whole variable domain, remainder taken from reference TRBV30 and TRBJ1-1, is SQTIHQWPATLVQPVGSPLSLECTVEGTSNPNLYWYRQAAGRGLQLLFYSVGIGQISSEVPQNLSASRPQDRQFILSSKKLLLSDSGFYLCAWTLFGQGEAFFGQGTRLTVV.

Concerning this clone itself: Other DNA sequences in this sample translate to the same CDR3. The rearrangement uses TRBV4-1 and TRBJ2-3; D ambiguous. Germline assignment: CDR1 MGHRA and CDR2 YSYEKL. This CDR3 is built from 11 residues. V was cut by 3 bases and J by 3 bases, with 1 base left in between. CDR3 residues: CASSHTDTQYF. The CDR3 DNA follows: TGCGCCAGCAGCCATACAGATACGCAGTATTTT.

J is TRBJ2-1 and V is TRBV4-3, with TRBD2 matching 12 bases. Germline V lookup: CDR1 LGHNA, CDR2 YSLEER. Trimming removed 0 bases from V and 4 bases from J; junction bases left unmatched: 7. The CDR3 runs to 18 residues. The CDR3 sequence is CASSQDTSGGPLYNEQFF. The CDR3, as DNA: TGCGCCAGCAGCCAAGATACTAGCGGGGGGCCACTGTACAATGAGCAGTTCTTC.

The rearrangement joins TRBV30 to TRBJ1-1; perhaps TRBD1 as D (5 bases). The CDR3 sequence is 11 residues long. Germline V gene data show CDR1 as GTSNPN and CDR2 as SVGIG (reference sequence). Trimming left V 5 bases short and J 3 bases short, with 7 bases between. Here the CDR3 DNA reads TGTGCCTGGGGGGGGGACACTGAAGCTTTCTTT. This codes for CAWGGDTEAFF. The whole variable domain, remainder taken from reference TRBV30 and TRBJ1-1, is SQTIHQWPATLVQPVGSPLSLECTVEGTSNPNLYWYRQAAGRGLQLLFYSVGIGQISSEVPQNLSASRPQDRQFILSSKKLLLSDSGFYLCAWGGDTEAFFGQGTRLTVV.

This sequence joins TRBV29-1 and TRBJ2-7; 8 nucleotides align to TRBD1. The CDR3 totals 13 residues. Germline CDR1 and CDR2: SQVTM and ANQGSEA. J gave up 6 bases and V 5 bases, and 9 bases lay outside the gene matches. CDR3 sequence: CSVIRGPRLEQYF. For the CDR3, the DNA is TGCAGCGTTATCAGGGGGCCTCGTCTCGAGCAGTACTTC.

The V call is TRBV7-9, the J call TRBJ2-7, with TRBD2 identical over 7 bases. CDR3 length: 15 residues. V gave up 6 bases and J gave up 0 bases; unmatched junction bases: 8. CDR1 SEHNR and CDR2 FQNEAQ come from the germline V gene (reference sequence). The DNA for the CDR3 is TGTGCCAGCAGAGTAACCGGGGGGACCTCCTACGAGCAGTACTTC. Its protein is CASRVTGGTSYEQYF.

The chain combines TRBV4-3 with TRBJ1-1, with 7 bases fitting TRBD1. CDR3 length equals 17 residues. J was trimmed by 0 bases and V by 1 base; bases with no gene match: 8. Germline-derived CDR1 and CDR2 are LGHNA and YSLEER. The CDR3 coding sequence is TGCGCCAGCAGCCAAGGAGTTCCGGGACAGCTGAACACTGAAGCTTTCTTT. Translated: CASSQGVPGQLNTEAFF.

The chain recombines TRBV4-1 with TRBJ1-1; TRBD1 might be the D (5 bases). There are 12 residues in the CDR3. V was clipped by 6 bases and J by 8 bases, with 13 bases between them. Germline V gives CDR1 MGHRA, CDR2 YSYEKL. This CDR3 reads CASRSGALEAFF. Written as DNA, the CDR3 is TGCGCCAGCAGATCCGGGGCCTTGGAAGCTTTCTTT.

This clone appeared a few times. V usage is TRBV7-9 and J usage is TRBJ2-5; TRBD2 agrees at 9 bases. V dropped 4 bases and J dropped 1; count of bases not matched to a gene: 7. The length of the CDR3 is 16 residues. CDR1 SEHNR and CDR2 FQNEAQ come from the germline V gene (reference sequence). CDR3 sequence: CASSSPSGETQETQYF. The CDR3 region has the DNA TGTGCCAGCAGCTCCCCTAGCGGGGAAACCCAAGAGACCCAGTACTTC.

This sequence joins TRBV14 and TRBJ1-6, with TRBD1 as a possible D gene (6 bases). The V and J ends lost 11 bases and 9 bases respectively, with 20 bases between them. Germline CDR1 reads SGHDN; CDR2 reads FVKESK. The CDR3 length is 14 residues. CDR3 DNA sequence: TGTGCCTCCCGCGGGGGCCTACTACGTTCACCCCTCCACTTT. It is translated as CASRGGLLRSPLHF. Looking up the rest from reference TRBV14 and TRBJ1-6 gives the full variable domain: EAGVTQFPSHSVIEKGQTVTLRCDPISGHDNLYWYRRVMGKEIKFLLHFVKESKQDESGMPNNRFLAERTGGTYSTLKVQPAELEDSGVYFCASRGGLLRSPLHFGNGTRLTVT.

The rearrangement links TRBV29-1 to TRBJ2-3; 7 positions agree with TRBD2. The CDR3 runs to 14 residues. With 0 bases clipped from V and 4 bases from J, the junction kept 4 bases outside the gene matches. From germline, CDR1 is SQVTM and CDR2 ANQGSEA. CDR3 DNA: TGCAGCGTTGAAGATGGCGGGGGTGCAGATACGCAGTATTTT. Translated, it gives CSVEDGGGADTQYF.

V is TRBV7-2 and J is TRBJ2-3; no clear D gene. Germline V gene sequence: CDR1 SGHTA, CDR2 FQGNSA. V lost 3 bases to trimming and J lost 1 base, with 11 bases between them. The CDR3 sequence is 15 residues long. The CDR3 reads CASSFGELGTDTQYF. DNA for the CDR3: TGTGCCAGCAGCTTTGGGGAATTGGGCACAGATACGCAGTATTTT. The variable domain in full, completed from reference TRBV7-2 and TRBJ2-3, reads GAGVSQSPSNKVTEKGKDVELRCDPISGHTALYWYRQSLGQGLEFLIYFQGNSAPDKSGLPSDRFSAERTGGSVSTLTIQRTQQEDSAVYLCASSFGELGTDTQYFGPGTRLTVL.

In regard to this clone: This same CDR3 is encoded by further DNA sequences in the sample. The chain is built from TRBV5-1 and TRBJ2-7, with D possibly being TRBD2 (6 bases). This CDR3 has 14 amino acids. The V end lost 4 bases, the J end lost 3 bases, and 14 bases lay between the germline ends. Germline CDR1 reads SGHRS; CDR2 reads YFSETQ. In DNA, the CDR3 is TGCGCCAGCAGCCCGGGGACGGGGGACTACGAGCAGTACTTC. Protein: CASSPGTGDYEQYF.

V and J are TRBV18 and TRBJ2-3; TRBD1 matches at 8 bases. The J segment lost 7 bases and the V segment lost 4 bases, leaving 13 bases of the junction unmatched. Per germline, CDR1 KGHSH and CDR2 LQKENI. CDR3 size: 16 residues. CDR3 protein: CASSLPTGASINTQYF. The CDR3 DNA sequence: TGTGCCAGCTCACTCCCGACAGGGGCATCGATAAATACGCAGTATTTT.